Listed here are 2 T cell receptor beta chains from one sample, sequenced in a study of T cell responses to AZD1222 COVID-19 vaccine. Profiling relied on immunoSEQ multiplex PCR, and the TCRdb table lists in-frame clones only, not all of them. The table lists around 140,000 clones, 93% of them singletons. This sample comprised peripheral blood, obtained on day 0 of AZD1222 vaccination. The receptors derive from an adult in good health.

The J gene is TRBJ2-7, the V gene TRBV2; D may be TRBD1 (7 bases). V shed 4 bases and J shed 6 bases, with 13 bases lying between them. The CDR3 consists of 13 residues. Germline V gene sequence: CDR1 SNHLY, CDR2 FYNNEI. The CDR3 sequence: CASSVGQGGEQYF. The CDR3 region has the DNA TGTGCCAGCAGTGTGGGGCAGGGGGGCGAGCAGTACTTC.

The chain carries TRBV7-3 and TRBJ2-1, with unresolved D. The CDR3 is made up of 13 amino acids. V shed 0 bases and J shed 8 bases, with 8 bases lying between them. In germline, CDR1 is SGHTA, CDR2 FQGTGA. The chain's CDR3 is CASSLTGQDEQFF. CDR3 sequence (DNA): TGTGCCAGCAGCTTAACTGGCCAGGATGAGCAGTTCTTC.